This T cell receptor (beta chain) was identified in a study of cytomegalovirus exposure and HLA in healthy donors. The overall study: An analysis done earlier identified almost 120 million unique TCR beta sequences from approximately 170 million T cells.

Study conclusions and caveats: A classifier reportedly called cytomegalovirus status with high sensitivity and specificity.

Researchers ran the PCR with 60 Vbeta and 13 Jbeta primers. The method was immunoSEQ multiplex PCR; TCRdb's version includes in-frame clones alone and lacks a portion of them. The table lists 85,000 to 110,000 clones, roughly 70% of them singletons, with around 3.5% in the top ten. Note on this clone: Its cognate antigen is unknown.

The CDR3 extends over 15 amino acids. J was trimmed by 1 base and V by 4 bases; bases with no gene match: 7. Looked up from germline, CDR1 is SGHRS and CDR2 is YFSETQ. The rearrangement joins TRBV5-1 to TRBJ1-1, with 7 bases that match TRBD1. Material: PBMCs. This TCR was sampled from a woman aged 45 to 65 in good health and CMV-seronegative. The DNA for the CDR3 is TGCGCCAGCAGCGCCCTACAGGGGAGGAACACTGAAGCTTTCTTT. It encodes CASSALQGRNTEAFF.